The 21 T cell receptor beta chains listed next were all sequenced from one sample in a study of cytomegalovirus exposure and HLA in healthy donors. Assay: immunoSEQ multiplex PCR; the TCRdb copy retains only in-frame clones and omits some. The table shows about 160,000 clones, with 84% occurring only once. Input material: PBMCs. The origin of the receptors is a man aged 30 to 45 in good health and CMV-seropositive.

The CDR3 spells CASSAGTGVISYEQYF. DNA for the CDR3: TGTGCCAGCAGTGCCGGGACAGGCGTCATATCCTACGAGCAGTACTTC. The chain employs TRBV6-1 and TRBJ2-7; 8 positions match TRBD1. This CDR3 has 16 amino acids. After removal of 4 bases from V and 1 base from J, the junction contained 9 bases not matched to a gene. The V gene's germline CDR1 is MNHNS and CDR2 SASEGT.

The CDR3 region is CASSVNQETQYF. The CDR3 region has the DNA TGTGCCAGCAGCGTCAATCAAGAGACCCAGTACTTC. The V and J genes are TRBV9 and TRBJ2-5; no reliable D call. CDR3 length: 12 residues. Germline V gene sequence: CDR1 SGDLS, CDR2 YYNGEE. V lost 2 bases, J lost 2 bases, and 4 bases lay in between.

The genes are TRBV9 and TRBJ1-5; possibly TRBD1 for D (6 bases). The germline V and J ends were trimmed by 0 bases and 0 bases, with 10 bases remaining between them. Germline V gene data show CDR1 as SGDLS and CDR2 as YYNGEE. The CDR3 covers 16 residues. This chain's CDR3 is CASSVGSGDSNQPQHF. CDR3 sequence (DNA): TGTGCCAGCAGCGTAGGGTCAGGGGATAGCAATCAGCCCCAGCATTTT.

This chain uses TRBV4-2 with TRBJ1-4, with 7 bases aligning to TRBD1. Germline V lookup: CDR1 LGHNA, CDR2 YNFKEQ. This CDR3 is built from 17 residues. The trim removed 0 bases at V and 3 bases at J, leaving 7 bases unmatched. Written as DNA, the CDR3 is TGTGCCAGCAGCCAAGAACCCAGGGGGGCCGCTAATGAAAAACTGTTTTTT. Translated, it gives CASSQEPRGAANEKLFF.

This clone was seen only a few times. CDR3 loop: CASSLADPRGYGYTF. For the CDR3, the DNA is TGCGCCAGCAGCTTGGCCGATCCCAGGGGCTATGGCTACACCTTC. V usage is TRBV5-1 and J usage is TRBJ1-2; weak D call: TRBD1 (6 bases). Germline V gene sequence: CDR1 SGHRS, CDR2 YFSETQ. Deletions cut 0 bases from V and 4 bases from J, with 13 bases between. The CDR3 runs to 15 residues. Using reference TRBV5-1 and TRBJ1-2 for the parts outside the CDR3, the full variable domain is KAGVTQTPRYLIKTRGQQVTLSCSPISGHRSVSWYQQTPGQGLQFLFEYFSETQRNKGNFPGRFSGRQFSNSRSEMNVSTLELGDSALYLCASSLADPRGYGYTFGSGTRLTVV.

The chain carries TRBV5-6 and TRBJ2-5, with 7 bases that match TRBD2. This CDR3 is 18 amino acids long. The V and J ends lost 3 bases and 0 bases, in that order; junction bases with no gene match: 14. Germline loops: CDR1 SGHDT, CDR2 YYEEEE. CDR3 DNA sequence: TGTGCCAGCAGCTCGTCGGGACTACTAAACCCGTACCAAGAGACCCAGTACTTC. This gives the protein CASSSSGLLNPYQETQYF.

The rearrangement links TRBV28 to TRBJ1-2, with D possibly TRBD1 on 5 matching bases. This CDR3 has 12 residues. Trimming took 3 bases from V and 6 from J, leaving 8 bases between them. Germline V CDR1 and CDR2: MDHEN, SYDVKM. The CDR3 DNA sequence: TGTGCCAGCAGTTTCCAGGGCCATGGCTACACCTTC. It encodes CASSFQGHGYTF.

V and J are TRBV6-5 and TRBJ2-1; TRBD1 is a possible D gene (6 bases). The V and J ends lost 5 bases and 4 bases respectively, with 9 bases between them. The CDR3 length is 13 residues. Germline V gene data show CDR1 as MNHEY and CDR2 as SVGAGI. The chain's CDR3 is CASSQGIYNEQFF. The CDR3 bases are TGTGCCAGCAGTCAGGGGATTTACAATGAGCAGTTCTTC.

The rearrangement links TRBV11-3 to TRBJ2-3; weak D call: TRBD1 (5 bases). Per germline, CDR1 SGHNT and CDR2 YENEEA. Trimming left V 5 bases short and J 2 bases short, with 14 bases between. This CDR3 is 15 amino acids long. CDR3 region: CASSQGDLVTDTQYF. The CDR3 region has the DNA TGTGCCAGCAGCCAAGGGGATCTGGTCACAGATACGCAGTATTTT.

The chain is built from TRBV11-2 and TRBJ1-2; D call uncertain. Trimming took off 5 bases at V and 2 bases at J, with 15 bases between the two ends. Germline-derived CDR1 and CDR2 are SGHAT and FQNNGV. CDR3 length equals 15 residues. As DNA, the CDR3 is TGTGCCAGCAGCCGAACCAGGACGGGGAACTATGGCTACACCTTC. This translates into CASSRTRTGNYGYTF.

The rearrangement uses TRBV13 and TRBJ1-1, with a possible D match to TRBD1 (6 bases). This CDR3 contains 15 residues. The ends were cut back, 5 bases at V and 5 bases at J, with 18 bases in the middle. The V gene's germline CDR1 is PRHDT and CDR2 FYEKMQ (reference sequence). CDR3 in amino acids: CASSDGDRRETEAFF. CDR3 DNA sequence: TGTGCCAGCAGCGACGGCGACAGGAGAGAAACTGAAGCTTTCTTT.

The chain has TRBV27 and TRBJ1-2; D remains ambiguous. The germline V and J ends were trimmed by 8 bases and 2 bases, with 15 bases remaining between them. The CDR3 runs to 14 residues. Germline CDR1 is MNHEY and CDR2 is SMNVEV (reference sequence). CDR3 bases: TGTGCCAGCGGATCTGACGGAGTGAACTATGGCTACACCTTC. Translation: CASGSDGVNYGYTF.

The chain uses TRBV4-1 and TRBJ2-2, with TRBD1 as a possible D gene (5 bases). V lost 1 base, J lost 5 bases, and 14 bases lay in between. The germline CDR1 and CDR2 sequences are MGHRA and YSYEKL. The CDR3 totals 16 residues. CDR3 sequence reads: CASSQGAGIETGELFF. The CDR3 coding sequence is TGCGCCAGCAGCCAAGGGGCAGGGATTGAAACCGGGGAGCTGTTTTTT.

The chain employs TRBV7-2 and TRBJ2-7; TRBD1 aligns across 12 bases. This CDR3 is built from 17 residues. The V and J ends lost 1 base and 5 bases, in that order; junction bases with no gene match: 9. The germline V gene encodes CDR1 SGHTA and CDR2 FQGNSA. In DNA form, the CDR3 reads TGTGCCAGCAGCTTAGTTCCCCTGGGACAGGGGGCCAACGAGCAGTACTTC. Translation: CASSLVPLGQGANEQYF.

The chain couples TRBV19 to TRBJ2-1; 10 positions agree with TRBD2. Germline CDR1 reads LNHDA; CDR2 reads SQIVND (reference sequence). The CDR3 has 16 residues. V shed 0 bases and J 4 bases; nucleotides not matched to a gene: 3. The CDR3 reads CASSIDGAGGYNEQFF. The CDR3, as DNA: TGTGCCAGTAGTATAGATGGAGCGGGGGGGTACAATGAGCAGTTCTTC.

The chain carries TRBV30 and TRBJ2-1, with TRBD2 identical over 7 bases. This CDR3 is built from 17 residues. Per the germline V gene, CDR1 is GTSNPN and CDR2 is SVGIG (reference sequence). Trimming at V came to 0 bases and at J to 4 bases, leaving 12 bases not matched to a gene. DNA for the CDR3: TGTGCCTGGAGTGTAGGTGGGGGGGGTTCCGTTTACAATGAGCAGTTCTTC. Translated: CAWSVGGGGSVYNEQFF.

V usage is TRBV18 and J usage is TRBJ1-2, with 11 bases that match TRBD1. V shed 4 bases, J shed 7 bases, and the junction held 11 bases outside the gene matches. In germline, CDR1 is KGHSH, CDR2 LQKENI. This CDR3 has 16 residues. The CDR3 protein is CASSLQGQGDSPGYTF. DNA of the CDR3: TGTGCCAGCTCACTTCAGGGACAGGGGGACTCTCCTGGCTACACCTTC.

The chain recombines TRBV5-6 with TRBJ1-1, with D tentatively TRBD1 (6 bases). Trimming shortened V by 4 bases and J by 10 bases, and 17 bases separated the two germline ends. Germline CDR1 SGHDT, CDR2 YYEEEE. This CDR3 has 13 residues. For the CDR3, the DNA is TGTGCCAGCAGCCACCTACAGGGTTCGGGAGCTTTCTTT. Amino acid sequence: CASSHLQGSGAFF.

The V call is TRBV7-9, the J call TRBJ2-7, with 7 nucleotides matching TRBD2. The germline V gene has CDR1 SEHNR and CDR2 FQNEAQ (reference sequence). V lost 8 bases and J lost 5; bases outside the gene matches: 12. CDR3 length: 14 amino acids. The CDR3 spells CASSPGRGHDEQYF. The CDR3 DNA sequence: TGTGCCAGCTCCCCGGGGAGGGGCCACGACGAGCAGTACTTC.

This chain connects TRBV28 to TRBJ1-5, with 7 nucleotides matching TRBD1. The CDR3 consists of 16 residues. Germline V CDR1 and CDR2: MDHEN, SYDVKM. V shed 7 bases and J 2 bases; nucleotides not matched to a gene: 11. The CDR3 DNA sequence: TGTGCCAGCACGCTTCGGTCCCAGGGGGGCAATCAGCCCCAGCATTTT. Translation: CASTLRSQGGNQPQHF.

CDR3 DNA: TGTGCCAGCAGTCTGCGGGGCGACGAATACGAGCAGTACTTC. It encodes CASSLRGDEYEQYF. This chain joins TRBV6-6 and TRBJ2-7; a possible D gene is TRBD2 (6 bases). V was cut by 5 bases and J by 4 bases, with 15 bases left in between. The CDR3 extends over 14 amino acids. Germline CDR1 and CDR2: MNHNY and SVGAGI (reference sequence).